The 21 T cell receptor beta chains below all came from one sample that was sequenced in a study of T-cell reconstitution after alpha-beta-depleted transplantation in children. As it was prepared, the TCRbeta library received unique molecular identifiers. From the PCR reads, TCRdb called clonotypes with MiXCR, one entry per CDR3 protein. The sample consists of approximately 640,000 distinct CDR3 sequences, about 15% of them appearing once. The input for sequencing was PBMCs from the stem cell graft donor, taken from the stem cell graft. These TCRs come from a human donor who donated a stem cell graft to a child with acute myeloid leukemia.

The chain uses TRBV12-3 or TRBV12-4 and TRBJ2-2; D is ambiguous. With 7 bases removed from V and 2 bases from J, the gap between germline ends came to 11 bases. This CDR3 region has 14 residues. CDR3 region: CASIYRINTGELFF. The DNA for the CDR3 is TGTGCCAGCATTTATCGGATAAACACCGGGGAGCTGTTTTTT.

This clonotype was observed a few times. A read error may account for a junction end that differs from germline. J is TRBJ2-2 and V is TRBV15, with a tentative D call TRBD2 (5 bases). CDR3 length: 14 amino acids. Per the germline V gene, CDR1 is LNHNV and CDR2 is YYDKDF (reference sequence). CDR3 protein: CATSRDKEAGELFF. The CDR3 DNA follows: TGTGCCACCAGCAGAGATAAGGAGGCCGGGGAGTTGTTTTTT. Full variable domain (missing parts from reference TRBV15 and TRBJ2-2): DAMVIQNPRYQVTQFGKPVTLSCSQTLNHNVMYWYQQKSSQAPKLLFHYYDKDFNNEADTPDNFQSRRPNTSFCFLDIRSPGLGDTAMYLCATSRDKEAGELFFGEGSRLTVL.

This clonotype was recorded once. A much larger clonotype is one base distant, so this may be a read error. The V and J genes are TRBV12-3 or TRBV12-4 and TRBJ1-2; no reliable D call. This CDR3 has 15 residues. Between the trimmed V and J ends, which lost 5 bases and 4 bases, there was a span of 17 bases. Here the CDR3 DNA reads TGTGCCAGCAGTCAGCGACCCGGGAAAAGCTATGGCTACACCTTC. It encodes CASSQRPGKSYGYTF.

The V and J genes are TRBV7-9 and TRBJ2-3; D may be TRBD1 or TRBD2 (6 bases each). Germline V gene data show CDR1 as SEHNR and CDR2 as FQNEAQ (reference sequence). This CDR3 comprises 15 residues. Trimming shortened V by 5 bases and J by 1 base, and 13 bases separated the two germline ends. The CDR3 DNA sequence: TGTGCCAGCAGCCAGAGGGGGGCCGGCACAGATACGCAGTATTTT. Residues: CASSQRGAGTDTQYF.

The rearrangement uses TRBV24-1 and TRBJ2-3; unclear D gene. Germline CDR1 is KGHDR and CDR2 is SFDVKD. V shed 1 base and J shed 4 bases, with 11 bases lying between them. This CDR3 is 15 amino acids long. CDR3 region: CATSDFWGPPDTQYF. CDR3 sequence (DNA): TGTGCCACCAGTGATTTTTGGGGTCCACCAGATACGCAGTATTTT.

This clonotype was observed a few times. For the CDR3, the DNA is TGCAGTGCTGAGACCGGGGAGGCGTCTCAGCCCCAGCATTTT. Protein product: CSAETGEASQPQHF. The chain employs TRBV20-1 and TRBJ1-5, with D unresolved. The germline CDR1 and CDR2 sequences are DFQATT and SNEGSKA (reference sequence). The CDR3 sequence is 14 residues long. The V and J ends lost 5 bases and 6 bases respectively, with 17 bases between them.

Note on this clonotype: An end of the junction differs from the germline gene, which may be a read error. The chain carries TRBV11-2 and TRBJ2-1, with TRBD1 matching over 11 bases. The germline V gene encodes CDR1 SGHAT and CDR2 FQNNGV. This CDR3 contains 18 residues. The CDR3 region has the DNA TGTGCCAGCACCTTAGGGGGACAGGGGGAAAGCTCCTACAATGAGCAGTTCTTC. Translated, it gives CASTLGGQGESSYNEQFF.

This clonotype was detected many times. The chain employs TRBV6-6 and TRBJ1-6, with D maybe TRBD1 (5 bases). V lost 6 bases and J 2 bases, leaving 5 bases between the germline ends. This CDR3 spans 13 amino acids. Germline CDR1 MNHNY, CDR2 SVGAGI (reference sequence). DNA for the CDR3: TGTGCCAGCAGGGGGGCCTATAATTCACCCCTCCACTTT. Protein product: CASRGAYNSPLHF.

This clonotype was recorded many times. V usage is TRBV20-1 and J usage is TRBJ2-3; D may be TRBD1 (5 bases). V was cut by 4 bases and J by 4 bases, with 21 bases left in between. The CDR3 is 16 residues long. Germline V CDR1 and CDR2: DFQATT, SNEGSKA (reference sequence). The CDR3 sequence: CSAKIRNWTYPDTQYF. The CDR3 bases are TGCAGTGCTAAAATTCGAAACTGGACATATCCAGATACGCAGTATTTT.

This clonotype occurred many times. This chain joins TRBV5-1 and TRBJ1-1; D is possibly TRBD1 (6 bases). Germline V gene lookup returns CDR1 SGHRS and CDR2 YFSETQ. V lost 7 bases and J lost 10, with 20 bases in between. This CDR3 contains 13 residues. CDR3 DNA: TGCGCCAGCGGACGGGACAACGAACGGGGAGCTTTCTTT. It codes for CASGRDNERGAFF.

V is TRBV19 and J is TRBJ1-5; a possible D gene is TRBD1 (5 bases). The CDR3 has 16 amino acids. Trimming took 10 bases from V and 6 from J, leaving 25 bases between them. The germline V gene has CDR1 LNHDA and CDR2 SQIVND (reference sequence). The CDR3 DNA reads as TGTGCCACGACGACTTGGGGCAGGCAAGCGATTCAGCCCCAGCATTTT. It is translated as CATTTWGRQAIQPQHF.

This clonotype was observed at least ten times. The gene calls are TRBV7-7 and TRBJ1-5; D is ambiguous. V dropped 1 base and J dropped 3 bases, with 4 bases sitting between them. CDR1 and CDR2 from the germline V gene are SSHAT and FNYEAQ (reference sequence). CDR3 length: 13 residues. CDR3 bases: TGTGCCAGCAGCTTAGACTACAATCAGCCCCAGCATTTT. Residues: CASSLDYNQPQHF.

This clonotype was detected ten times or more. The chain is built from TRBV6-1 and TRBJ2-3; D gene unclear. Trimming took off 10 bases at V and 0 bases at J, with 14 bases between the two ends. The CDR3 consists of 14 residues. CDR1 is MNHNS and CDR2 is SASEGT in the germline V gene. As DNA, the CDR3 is TGTGCCACCACCTTACCCATTAGCACAGATACGCAGTATTTT. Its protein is CATTLPISTDTQYF.

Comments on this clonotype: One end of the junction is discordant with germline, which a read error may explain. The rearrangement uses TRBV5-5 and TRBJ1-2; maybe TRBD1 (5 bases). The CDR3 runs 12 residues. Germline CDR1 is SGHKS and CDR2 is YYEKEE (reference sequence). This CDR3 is CAISPGDYCYTF. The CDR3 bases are TGTGCCATCAGCCCCGGGGACTATTGCTACACCTTC. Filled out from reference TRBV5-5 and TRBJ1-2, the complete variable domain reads DAGVTQSPTHLIKTRGQQVTLRCSPISGHKSVSWYQQVLGQGPQFIFQYYEKEERGRGNFPDRFSARQFPNYSSELNVNALLLGDSALYLCAISPGDYCYTFGSGTRLTVV.

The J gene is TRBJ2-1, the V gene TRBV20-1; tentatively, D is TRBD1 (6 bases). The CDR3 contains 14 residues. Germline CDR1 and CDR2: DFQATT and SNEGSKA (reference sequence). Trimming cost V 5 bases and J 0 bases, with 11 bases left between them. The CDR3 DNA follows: TGCAGTGCTCGGACAGAAAGCTCCTACAATGAGCAGTTCTTC. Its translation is CSARTESSYNEQFF.

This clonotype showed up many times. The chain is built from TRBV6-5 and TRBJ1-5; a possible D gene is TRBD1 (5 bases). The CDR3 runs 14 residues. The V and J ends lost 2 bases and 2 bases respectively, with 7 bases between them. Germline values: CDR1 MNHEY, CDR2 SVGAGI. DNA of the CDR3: TGTGCCAGCAGTTACAAAGGGGGCAATCAGCCCCAGCATTTT. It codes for CASSYKGGNQPQHF.

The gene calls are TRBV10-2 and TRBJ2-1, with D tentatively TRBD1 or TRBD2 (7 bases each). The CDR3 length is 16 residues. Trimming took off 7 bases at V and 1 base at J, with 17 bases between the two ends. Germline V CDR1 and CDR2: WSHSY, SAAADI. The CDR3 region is CASTQGGGMSYNEQFF. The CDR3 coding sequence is TGCGCCAGCACCCAGGGGGGGGGCATGTCCTACAATGAGCAGTTCTTC.

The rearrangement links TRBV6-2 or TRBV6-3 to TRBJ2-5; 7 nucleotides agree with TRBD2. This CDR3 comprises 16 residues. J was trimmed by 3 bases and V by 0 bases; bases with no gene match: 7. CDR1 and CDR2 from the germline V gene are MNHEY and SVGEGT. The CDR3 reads CASSYSIQRGKETQYF. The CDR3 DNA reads TGTGCCAGCAGTTACTCGATCCAGCGGGGTAAAGAGACCCAGTACTTC.

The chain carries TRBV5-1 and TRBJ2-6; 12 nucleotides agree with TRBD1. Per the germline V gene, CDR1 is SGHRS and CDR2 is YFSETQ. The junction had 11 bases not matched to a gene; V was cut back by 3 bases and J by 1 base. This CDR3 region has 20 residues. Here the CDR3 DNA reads TGCGCCAGCAGCTCCGCGGGACAGGGGGCGCTGTTATCTGGGGCCAACGTCCTGACTTTC. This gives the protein CASSSAGQGALLSGANVLTF.

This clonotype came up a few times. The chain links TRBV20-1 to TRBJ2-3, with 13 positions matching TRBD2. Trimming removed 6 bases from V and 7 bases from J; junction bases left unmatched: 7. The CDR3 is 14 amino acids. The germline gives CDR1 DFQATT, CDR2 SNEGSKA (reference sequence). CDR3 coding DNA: TGCAGTGCCTCCACTAGCGGGGGGGCAAATACGCAGTATTTT. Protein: CSASTSGGANTQYF.

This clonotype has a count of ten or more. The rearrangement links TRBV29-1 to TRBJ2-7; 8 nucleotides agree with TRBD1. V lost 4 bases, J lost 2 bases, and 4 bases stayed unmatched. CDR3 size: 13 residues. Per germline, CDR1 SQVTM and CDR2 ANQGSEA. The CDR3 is CSVGVTGAYEQYF. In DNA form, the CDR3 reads TGCAGCGTTGGAGTGACAGGGGCCTACGAGCAGTACTTC.